These 2 T cell receptor beta chains came from one sample sequenced in a study of CD8 T cells in Susac syndrome. The RNA, about 0.45 to 1 ug, was put through reverse transcription using random hexamers. TCRdb analysed the immunoSEQ multiplex PCR reads with MiXCR anew, one entry per CDR3 protein. The data hold about 160,000 distinct CDR3 sequences, with 90% to 95% observed a single time. Sequencing used CD4+ T cells from PBMCs. These receptors all stem from a human donor in good health.

The chain uses TRBV25-1 and TRBJ2-2; D is perhaps TRBD1 (6 bases). Germline assignment: CDR1 MGHDK and CDR2 SYGVNS. The CDR3 covers 14 residues. Trimming shortened V by 5 bases and J by 1 base, and 8 bases separated the two germline ends. The CDR3, as DNA: TGTGCCAGCAGTACGGGACAGAACACCGGGGAGCTGTTTTTT. Its protein is CASSTGQNTGELFF.

This rearrangement joins TRBV5-1 to TRBJ2-6, with D hard to call. V was cut by 4 bases and J by 0 bases, with 20 bases left in between. Germline CDR1 reads SGHRS; CDR2 reads YFSETQ. CDR3 length: 19 residues. The CDR3 coding sequence is TGCGCCAGCAGCCGACAAACCCCTCAGGATTTCTCTGGGGCCAACGTCCTGACTTTC. Residues: CASSRQTPQDFSGANVLTF.